This record covers a single T cell receptor beta chain. The antigen remains undetermined. The sample comes from a study of T cell responses to AZD1222 COVID-19 vaccine. Study background: The analysis combined second doses at about 4 or about 12 weeks.

TCRdb's table, derived via immunoSEQ multiplex PCR, lists solely in-frame clones and lacks some. The repertoire has tens of thousands of clones, 65% to 85% of them found once; the top ten carry over 7.5%. V shed 6 bases, J shed 15 bases, and the junction held 12 bases outside the gene matches. Germline loops: CDR1 MNHNY, CDR2 SVGAGI (reference sequence). The CDR3 is made up of 12 amino acids. Study-level findings and limits: Spike-wide vaccine-associated CD4 TCRs dominated at 160-218 and 743-854.

The receptor was isolated from an adult in good health. The chain employs TRBV6-6 and TRBJ2-3; 7 positions match TRBD1. The specimen comprised peripheral blood, sampled on day 0 of AZD1222 vaccination. The CDR3 region is CASSQSRTGGYF. The CDR3 nucleotides read TGTGCCAGCAGCCAAAGCAGGACAGGAGGATATTTT.